This T cell receptor beta chain was obtained from a study of neurological immune-mediated disorders. This clonotype was counted ten times or more. Documented time point: longitudinal time-point 2. TCRdb recomputed calls from the 5' RACE reads with MiXCR, one row per CDR3 protein. The sample lists 55,000 to 65,000 distinct CDR3 sequences, roughly 9.8% occurring once. The source material was PBMCs. The clonotype was recovered from a man between 25 and 39 years old in good health.

The CDR3 nucleotides are TGCAGTGCTAGAGATCTTGGGACAGTCTCCTACGAGCAGTACTTC. Its protein is CSARDLGTVSYEQYF. This chain connects TRBV20-1 to TRBJ2-7; TRBD1 matches 7 bases. V was pared by 0 bases and J by 0 bases, with 5 bases of the junction left unmatched. The CDR3 runs to 15 residues. In germline, CDR1 is DFQATT, CDR2 SNEGSKA (reference sequence).